The 15 T cell receptor beta chains below all came from one sample that was sequenced in a study of blood T cell repertoires in COVID-19 (dated by TCRdb to 2018 to 2021). Library construction relied on the immunoSEQ multiplex PCR assay. The table was pulled from immuneACCESS by TCRdb, which kept in-frame rearrangements only. Such tables lose some clones; where checked, under half of the loss comes from unresolved V genes, and the rest has no known cause. The sample table records some 180,000 clones; 85% to 90% of these occur just once. The ten largest clonotypes hold about 6.3% of the sample. What was sequenced was PBMCs or T cells enriched from blood (not recorded which). These receptors all stem from a man aged 40-49 years who had recovered from COVID-19.

The rearrangement uses TRBV3-1 (or the pseudogene TRBV3-2) and TRBJ1-2; possible D gene TRBD1, 5 bases. The CDR3 contains 15 residues. V lost 2 bases, J lost 5 bases, and 15 bases lay in between. CDR1 and CDR2 from the germline V gene are LGHDT and YNNKEL (reference sequence). The CDR3 bases are TGTGCCAGCAGCCAAAGTGGGGCGGAACATTATGGCTACACCTTC. It is translated as CASSQSGAEHYGYTF.

The rearrangement joins TRBV19 to TRBJ2-1; a weak D match, TRBD2 (6 bases). Germline values: CDR1 LNHDA, CDR2 SQIVND (reference sequence). Trimming left V 6 bases short and J 10 bases short, with 13 bases between. The CDR3 contains 12 residues. The chain's CDR3 is CASRGGFREQFF. The CDR3 nucleotides are TGTGCCAGTAGGGGGGGTTTCCGGGAGCAGTTCTTC.

The chain employs TRBV11-2 and TRBJ2-7; the match to TRBD1 covers 8 bases. CDR1 is SGHAT, CDR2 FQNNGV, per germline. V trimming: 5 bases; J trimming: 9 bases; junction bases outside the gene matches: 6. There are 12 residues in the CDR3. CDR3 nucleotide sequence: TGTGCCAGCAGCAACAACAGGGGGTGGCAGTACTTC. Its protein is CASSNNRGWQYF.

This chain connects TRBV6-6 to TRBJ2-7; D is perhaps TRBD2 (7 bases). This CDR3 has 16 amino acids. Germline V gene data show CDR1 as MNHNY and CDR2 as SVGAGI (reference sequence). Deletions cut 9 bases from V and 4 bases from J, with 25 bases between. CDR3: CASTFGRGRGLYEQYF. CDR3 in DNA: TGTGCCAGTACATTCGGAAGGGGGAGGGGATTGTACGAGCAGTACTTC.

The chain recombines TRBV29-1 with TRBJ1-1, with 7 bases identical to TRBD1. CDR3 size: 12 residues. Trimming at V came to 6 bases and at J to 7 bases, leaving 8 bases not matched to a gene. Per germline, CDR1 SQVTM and CDR2 ANQGSEA. CDR3 sequence reads: CSVWDSIFEAFF. The CDR3 DNA is TGCAGCGTCTGGGACAGCATATTTGAAGCTTTCTTT.

The genes are TRBV7-2 and TRBJ1-5, with D perhaps TRBD1 (5 bases). Trimming took 5 bases from V and 7 from J, leaving 18 bases between them. Looked up from germline, CDR1 is SGHTA and CDR2 is FQGNSA. The CDR3 is made up of 15 amino acids. CDR3 amino acids: CASSLRGLRGQPQHF. The CDR3 region has the DNA TGTGCCAGCAGCCTAAGGGGTTTAAGAGGACAGCCCCAGCATTTT.

This sequence joins TRBV6-7 and TRBJ1-5, with D perhaps TRBD1 (6 bases). TRBV6-7 is known as an ORF, though its function is uncertain. V dropped 2 bases and J dropped 0 bases, with 8 bases sitting between them. CDR3 length: 15 residues. The CDR3 nucleotides are TGTGCCAGCAGTTACGGACAGTATAGCAATCAGCCCCAGCATTTT. Its protein is CASSYGQYSNQPQHF.

The CDR3 nucleotides are TGTGCCAGCAGCGTAGAAAACGGAGTATCCACGGAGACCCAGTACTTC. It yields the protein CASSVENGVSTETQYF. The chain couples TRBV9 to TRBJ2-5; no clear D gene. V gave up 0 bases and J gave up 5 bases, with 17 bases separating them. This CDR3 has 16 residues. Per the germline V gene, CDR1 is SGDLS and CDR2 is YYNGEE.

This chain links TRBV7-9 with TRBJ2-3; weak D call: TRBD2 (5 bases). Germline V gene data show CDR1 as SEHNR and CDR2 as FQNEAQ (reference sequence). Trimming stripped 1 base from V and 5 bases from J, with 13 bases between. The CDR3 is made up of 15 amino acids. The DNA of the CDR3 is TGTGCCAGCAGCTTAGTCGGCGGGTCGAGAGATACGCAGTATTTT. Its protein product is CASSLVGGSRDTQYF.

The chain links TRBV5-6 to TRBJ1-2; D not certain. Looked up from germline, CDR1 is SGHDT and CDR2 is YYEEEE. The CDR3 runs to 14 residues. V lost 0 bases and J lost 7, with 13 bases in between. The CDR3 DNA is TGTGCCAGCAGCTTGGCGGAGAGAGGGCTTGGCTACACCTTC. Translating it yields CASSLAERGLGYTF. Full variable domain (remainder filled in from reference TRBV5-6 and TRBJ1-2): DAGVTQSPTHLIKTRGQQVTLRCSPKSGHDTVSWYQQALGQGPQFIFQYYEEEERQRGNFPDRFSGHQFPNYSSELNVNALLLGDSALYLCASSLAERGLGYTFGSGTRLTVV.

The chain is built from TRBV9 and TRBJ2-1, with 7 bases lining up with TRBD1. Germline loops: CDR1 SGDLS, CDR2 YYNGEE. This CDR3 has 15 residues. Trimming removed 0 bases from V and 5 bases from J; junction bases left unmatched: 5. CDR3 DNA: TGTGCCAGCAGCGTAGGACAGGGTACTCACAATGAGCAGTTCTTC. Protein: CASSVGQGTHNEQFF.

This chain connects TRBV15 to TRBJ1-2; possibly TRBD1 for D (5 bases). The CDR3 is 18 amino acids. Germline lookup yields CDR1 LNHNV and CDR2 YYDKDF (reference sequence). V lost 2 bases to trimming and J lost 5 bases, with 24 bases between them. CDR3 residues: CATSRPIDDGGFEYGYTF. CDR3 DNA: TGTGCCACCAGCAGACCGATAGACGATGGGGGGTTTGAGTATGGCTACACCTTC.

This clone occurred a few times. The J gene is TRBJ1-6, the V gene TRBV5-8; D perhaps matches TRBD1 (5 bases). The CDR3 is made up of 14 amino acids. Trimming pared 0 bases from V and 10 bases from J, leaving 11 bases between. Germline V gene lookup returns CDR1 SGHTS and CDR2 YDEGEE. The CDR3 is CASSLVQGNSPLHF. The CDR3 DNA reads TGTGCCAGCAGCTTGGTGCAGGGTAACTCACCCCTCCACTTT.

A few counts support this clone. The rearrangement uses TRBV28 and TRBJ2-1; tentatively, D is TRBD2 (5 bases). Trimming took 6 bases from V and 13 from J, leaving 19 bases between them. The CDR3 has 13 residues. Germline assignment: CDR1 MDHEN and CDR2 SYDVKM. As DNA, the CDR3 is TGTGCCAGCAGGAACCCGGGAACACAACATCAGTTCTTC. The encoded protein is CASRNPGTQHQFF.

This sequence joins TRBV6-6 and TRBJ2-7; D gene unclear. The CDR3 has 14 amino acids. Per germline, CDR1 MNHNY and CDR2 SVGAGI (reference sequence). With 5 bases removed from V and 2 bases from J, the gap between germline ends came to 13 bases. Here the CDR3 DNA reads TGTGCCAGCAGTCCACGCTTAGTCGCCTACGAGCAGTACTTC. This encodes CASSPRLVAYEQYF.